This T cell receptor beta chain was sequenced for a study of T cell repertoires in cytomegalovirus infection. Study-wide background: Indicated by public TCR beta signatures were CMV infection and matching HLA type.

TCRdb reanalysed the reads using MiXCR and keeps one entry per CDR3 protein. The sample lists 150,000 to 200,000 distinct CDR3 sequences, roughly a fifth occurring once. Overall study findings and caveats: Identification of carriers of CMV plus the relevant HLA was performed using cumulative public TCR beta family frequency. Dominating the ex vivo response were HLA-C-restricted CMV-specific TCR beta clonotypes.

Germline V CDR1 and CDR2: SEHNR, FQNEAQ (reference sequence). Trimming shortened V by 5 bases and J by 3 bases, and 16 bases separated the two germline ends. The CDR3 is 15 residues long. This clonotype was recorded many times. Its antigen is still unknown. The sequence was collected from a human donor in good health (CMV status not recorded). Some clones in this sample may be carry-over from other donors' samples. The specimen sequenced was PBMCs. V is TRBV7-9 and J is TRBJ1-2; D might be TRBD1 (6 bases). In DNA form, the CDR3 reads TGTGCCAGCAGCGGTCGGACAGAGGCTCACTATGGCTACACCTTC. Protein sequence: CASSGRTEAHYGYTF. The entire variable domain, with the rest obtained from reference TRBV7-9 and TRBJ1-2, is as follows: DTGVSQNPRHKITKRGQNVTFRCDPISEHNRLYWYRQTLGQGPEFLTYFQNEAQLEKSRLLSDRFSAERPKGSFSTLEIQRTEQGDSAMYLCASSGRTEAHYGYTFGSGTRLTVV.